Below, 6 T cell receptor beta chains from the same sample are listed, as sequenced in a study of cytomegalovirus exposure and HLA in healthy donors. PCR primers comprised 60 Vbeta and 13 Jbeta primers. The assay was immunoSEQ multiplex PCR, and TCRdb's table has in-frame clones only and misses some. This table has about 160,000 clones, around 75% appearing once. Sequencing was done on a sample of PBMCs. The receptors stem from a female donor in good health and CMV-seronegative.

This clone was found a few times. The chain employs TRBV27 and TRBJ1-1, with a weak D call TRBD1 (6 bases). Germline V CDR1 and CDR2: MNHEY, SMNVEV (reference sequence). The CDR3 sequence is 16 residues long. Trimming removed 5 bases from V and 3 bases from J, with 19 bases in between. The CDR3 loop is CASSPGTIRLDTEAFF. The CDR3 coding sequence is TGTGCCAGCAGTCCCGGGACAATCCGGCTCGACACTGAAGCTTTCTTT.

CDR3 DNA: TGTGCCAGCAGCTTAGTTGGATCAGGGACAGGGTCTTACGAGCAGTACTTC. This translates into CASSLVGSGTGSYEQYF. This rearrangement joins TRBV7-2 to TRBJ2-7, with TRBD1 identical over 9 bases. This CDR3 region has 17 residues. After removal of 1 base from V and 4 bases from J, the junction contained 11 bases not matched to a gene. Per germline, CDR1 SGHTA and CDR2 FQGNSA.

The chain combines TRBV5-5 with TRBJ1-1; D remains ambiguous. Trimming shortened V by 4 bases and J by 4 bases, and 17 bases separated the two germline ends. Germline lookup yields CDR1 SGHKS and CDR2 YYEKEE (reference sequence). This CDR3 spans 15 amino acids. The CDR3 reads CASSDRTYGGTEAFF. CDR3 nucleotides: TGTGCCAGCAGCGACCGGACGTACGGAGGCACTGAAGCTTTCTTT.

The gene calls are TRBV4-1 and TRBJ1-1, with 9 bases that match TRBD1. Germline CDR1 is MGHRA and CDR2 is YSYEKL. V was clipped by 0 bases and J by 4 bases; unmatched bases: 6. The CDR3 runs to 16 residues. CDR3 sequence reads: CASSQDGTGIGTEAFF. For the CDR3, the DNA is TGCGCCAGCAGCCAAGATGGGACAGGGATAGGCACTGAAGCTTTCTTT.

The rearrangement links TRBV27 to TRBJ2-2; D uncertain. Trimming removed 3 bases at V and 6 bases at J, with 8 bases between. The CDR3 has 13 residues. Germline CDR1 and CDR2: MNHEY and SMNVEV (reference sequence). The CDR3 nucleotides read TGTGCCAGCAGTTTGATCGAGGCCGGGGAGCTGTTTTTT. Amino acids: CASSLIEAGELFF.

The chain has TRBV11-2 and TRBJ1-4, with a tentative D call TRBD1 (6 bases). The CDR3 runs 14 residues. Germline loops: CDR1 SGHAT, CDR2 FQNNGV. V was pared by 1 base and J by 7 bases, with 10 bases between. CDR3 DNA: TGTGCCAGCAGCTTAGGGGGGCCAGGTGAAAAACTGTTTTTT. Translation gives CASSLGGPGEKLFF.